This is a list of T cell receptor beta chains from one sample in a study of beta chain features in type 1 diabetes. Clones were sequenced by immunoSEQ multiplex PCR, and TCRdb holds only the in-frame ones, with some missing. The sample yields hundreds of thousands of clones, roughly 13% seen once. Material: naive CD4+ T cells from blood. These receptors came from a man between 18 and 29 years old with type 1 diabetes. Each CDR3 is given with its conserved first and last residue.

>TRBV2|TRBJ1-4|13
CATRTGENEKLFF
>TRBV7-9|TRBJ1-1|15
CASSLVAPRDGEAFF
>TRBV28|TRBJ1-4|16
CASRSFHRGDGEKLFF
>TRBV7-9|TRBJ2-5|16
CASAAGTNLDGETQYF
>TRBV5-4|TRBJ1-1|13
CASSGSTVTEAFF
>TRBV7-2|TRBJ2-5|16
CASSLNPGGARETQYF
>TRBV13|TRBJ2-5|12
CASSEGAKTQYF
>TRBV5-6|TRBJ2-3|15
CASSGLAGDTIHQYF
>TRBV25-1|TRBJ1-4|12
CATQGGNEKLFF
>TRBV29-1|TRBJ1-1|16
CSVHRGTGLMNTEAFF
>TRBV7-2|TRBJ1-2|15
CASSLGQGASYGYTF
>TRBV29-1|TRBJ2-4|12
CSGRDSKNIQYF
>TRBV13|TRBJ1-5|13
CASSFTSNQPQHF
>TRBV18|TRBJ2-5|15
CASSPEAREWETQYF
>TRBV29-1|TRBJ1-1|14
CSVPDRAGNTEAFF
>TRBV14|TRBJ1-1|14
CASSQDNNWAEAFF
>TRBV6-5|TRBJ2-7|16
CASSYSAAPRLYEQYF
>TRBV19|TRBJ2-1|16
CASSRGSGVAPNEQFF
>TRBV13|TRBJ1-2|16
CASSAGLSLSNYGYTF
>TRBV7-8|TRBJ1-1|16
CASREYASGPRAAAFF
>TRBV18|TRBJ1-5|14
CASHLGGVNQPQHF
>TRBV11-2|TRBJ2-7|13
CASRRTGVYEQYF
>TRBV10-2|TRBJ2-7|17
CASSESTGWGLSYEQYF
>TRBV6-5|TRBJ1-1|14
CASSEGAGDTEAFF
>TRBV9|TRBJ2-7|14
CASSPGQGAYEQYF
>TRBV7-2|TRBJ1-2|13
CASSPGQGGGYTF
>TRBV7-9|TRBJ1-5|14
CASSTTGGNQPQHF
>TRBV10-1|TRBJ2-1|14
CASSAPSSYNEQFF
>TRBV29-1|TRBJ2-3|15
CSVGTSGGGSDTQYF
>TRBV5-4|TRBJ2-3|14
CASSSDGPTDTQYF
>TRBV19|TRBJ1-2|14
CASSYKVLEDGYTF